A selection of T cell receptor beta chains follows, all from one sample in a study of early T cells in non-severe SARS-CoV-2 infection. In TCRdb, the 5' RACE reads were re-called with MiXCR into one record per CDR3 protein. The sample consists of tens of thousands of distinct CDR3 sequences, roughly 12% of them appearing once. Sequencing was performed on whole blood, taken at baseline. Every receptor here comes from an adult who was a healthcare worker with PCR-confirmed SARS-CoV-2 infection or an uninfected control (not recorded which). CDR3s include the opening cysteine and the closing phenylalanine or tryptophan. The D gene is left open where the match is weak. A clone size is listed for some rows: how often the clone was seen (once, few, many), or a class if it is expanded.

d_call j_call v_call clone_size cdr3_nt cdr3_aa
- TRBJ1-2 TRBV12-3/TRBV12-4 - TGTGCCAGCAGACGACGGGGTCTTAACTATGGCTACACCTTC CASRRRGLNYGYTF
- TRBJ2-1 TRBV12-3/TRBV12-4 many TGTGCCAGCAGTTTAAGGGGGCGGGAGCGTTCATACAATGAGCAGTTCTTC CASSLRGRERSYNEQFF
- TRBJ1-1 TRBV6-6 - TGTGCCAGCAGACCCCGAGGGGGGCCGGACACTGAAGCTTTCTTT CASRPRGGPDTEAFF
TRBD2 TRBJ2-7 TRBV20-1 few TGCAGTGCTACAAGGGGAGGGGTCGGGAACGAGCAGTACTTC CSATRGGVGNEQYF
- TRBJ2-2 TRBV5-1 few TGCGCCAGCAGCTTGGTAGGGACTCGGGACACAAGTACCGGGGAGCTGTTTTTT CASSLVGTRDTSTGELFF
TRBD2 TRBJ2-7 TRBV27 few TGTGCCAGCAGTTATGCGGGAGGGATCCACGAGCAGTACTTC CASSYAGGIHEQYF
- TRBJ2-5 TRBV9 many TGTGCCAGCAGCGTAGCTATCGGTTCTAGCCGTAGTCAAGAGACCCAGTACTTC CASSVAIGSSRSQETQYF
- TRBJ2-2 TRBV5-6 - TGTGCCAGCAGCTGGGGGTTGGCCGGGGAGCTGTTTTTT CASSWGLAGELFF
- TRBJ2-5 TRBV6-2/TRBV6-3 few TGTGCCAGCAGTTACCCTCGCGGAAAAGCGGAACAAGAGACCCAGTACTTC CASSYPRGKAEQETQYF
- TRBJ2-5 TRBV19 - TGTGCCAGTGGATGGGGGTTAAAAGAGACCCAGTACTTC CASGWGLKETQYF
TRBD1 TRBJ2-5 TRBV28 few TGTGCCAGCAGCCCCCGGGACAGGGGGCATTCGAACCAAGAGACCCAGTACTTC CASSPRDRGHSNQETQYF
- TRBJ2-3 TRBV10-2 few TGCGCCAGCAGATCGCAGGGCGGATTCGCAGATACGCAGTATTTT CASRSQGGFADTQYF
- TRBJ2-5 TRBV18 many TGTGCCAGCTCACCTCCAGGCCCTGGAGCCCAGTACTTC CASSPPGPGAQYF
- TRBJ1-5 TRBV19 many TGTGCCAGTCGGACATCAGGCAATCAGCCCCAGCATTTT CASRTSGNQPQHF
- TRBJ1-1 TRBV10-3 few TGTGCCATCAGTGAGGCGATGAACACTGAAGCTTTCTTT CAISEAMNTEAFF
- TRBJ1-2 TRBV9 - TGTGCCAGCAGCGTAGCAGCTGGGGGTTATGGCTACACCTTC CASSVAAGGYGYTF
- TRBJ2-2 TRBV7-9 few TGTGCCAGCAGCTTGAGGACAACCGGACCGAACACCGGGGAGCTGTTTTTT CASSLRTTGPNTGELFF
TRBD1 TRBJ2-3 TRBV29-1 few TGCAGCGTTGATCAGGGGGCCACAGATACGCAGTATTTT CSVDQGATDTQYF
TRBD1 TRBJ1-3 TRBV28 many TGTGCCAGCACCTTACCGACAGGGGGCTCTGGAAACACCATATATTTT CASTLPTGGSGNTIYF
- TRBJ1-5 TRBV12-3/TRBV12-4 many TGTGCCAGCAGTTTAGCGCCTACAGGGATTACCAATCAGCCCCAGCATTTT CASSLAPTGITNQPQHF
- TRBJ2-3 TRBV29-1 - TGCAGCGTTGAAGATCCCGGGCGGGGGCGCACAGATACGCAGTATTTT CSVEDPGRGRTDTQYF
TRBD1 TRBJ2-2 TRBV3-1 - TGTGCCAGCAGCCACCAGACAGGGCGGAACACCGGGGAGCTGTTTTTT CASSHQTGRNTGELFF
- TRBJ2-4 TRBV5-6 - TGTGCCAGCAGCCTCAGGGACACCAAAAACATTCAGTACTTC CASSLRDTKNIQYF
- TRBJ1-2 TRBV29-1 - TGCAGCGTTGACCAGGGCGGAGCCGGCTACACCTTC CSVDQGGAGYTF
TRBD2 TRBJ2-7 TRBV5-1 few TGCGCTCGGAGGACTAGCAGAATCTCCTACGAGCAGTACTTC CARRTSRISYEQYF
- TRBJ2-3 TRBV5-1 few TGCGCCAGCAGCTTGGGGGGATCCGGCACAGATACGCAGTATTTT CASSLGGSGTDTQYF
- TRBJ2-1 TRBV6-5 few TGTGCCAGCAGTCAACTAGTTGGGGAGCAGTTCTTC CASSQLVGEQFF
- TRBJ2-1 TRBV7-3 - TGTGCCAGCAGCCAAGGGGGAGCGGGAACCTACAATGAGCAGTTCTTC CASSQGGAGTYNEQFF
- TRBJ2-3 TRBV11-2 - TGTGCCAGCAGGAACAGCCTTGAGGCAGATACGCAGTATTTT CASRNSLEADTQYF
- TRBJ2-3 TRBV11-2 few TGTGCCAGCACCCCCGAGAATCATGATACGCAGTATTTT CASTPENHDTQYF
- TRBJ1-6 TRBV29-1 few TGCAGCGTTTCGAGGGGAGAGGATTCACCCCTCCACTTT CSVSRGEDSPLHF
TRBD1 TRBJ2-7 TRBV12-3/TRBV12-4 many TGTGCCAGCAGTTTAACTGAAGGACAGGGGAGCTACGAGCAGTACTTC CASSLTEGQGSYEQYF
- TRBJ2-2 TRBV11-2 many TGTGCCAGCAGCCTACGACCCCGCCTGAACACCGGGGAGCTGTTTTTT CASSLRPRLNTGELFF
- TRBJ1-2 TRBV29-1 few TGCAGCGCATTCACGGAGCTCTATGGCTACACCTTC CSAFTELYGYTF
- TRBJ2-2 TRBV9 many TGTGCCAGCAGCGTCCAGGTGGGGACCGGGGAGCTGTTTTTT CASSVQVGTGELFF
- TRBJ2-2 TRBV27 - TGTGCCAGCAGTCCAGCCCCTGGACTGAACACCGGGGAGCTGTTTTTT CASSPAPGLNTGELFF
TRBD2 TRBJ2-3 TRBV6-6 - TGTGCCAGCAGTTATGGACTAGAGGGAGATACGCAGTATTTT CASSYGLEGDTQYF
- TRBJ2-3 TRBV7-2 few TGTGCCAGCAGTTACGGGGGGCCTAGCACAGATACGCAGTATTTT CASSYGGPSTDTQYF
- TRBJ2-3 TRBV28 few TGTGCCAGCAGATTGTATAGCGGAATTCACTCTAGCACAGATACGCAGTATTTT CASRLYSGIHSSTDTQYF
- TRBJ1-1 TRBV20-1 - TGCAGTGCTAGACGGACGAACACTGAAGCTTTCTTT CSARRTNTEAFF
- TRBJ1-5 TRBV28 - TGTGCCAGCACCTCTAGCGGGAAGGGCAATCAGCCCCAGCATTTT CASTSSGKGNQPQHF
TRBD1 TRBJ1-1 TRBV5-1 - TGCGCCAGCTTCGAGACAGGGGGACCGAACACTGAAGCTTTCTTT CASFETGGPNTEAFF
- TRBJ1-1 TRBV10-3 few TGTGCCATCAGGAGACAGGAGCTGGGCACTGAAGCTTTCTTT CAIRRQELGTEAFF
TRBD1 TRBJ2-7 TRBV27 many TGTGCCAGCAGTTTTGCCGGGACAGGATCCTACGAGCAGTACTTC CASSFAGTGSYEQYF
- TRBJ1-5 TRBV7-2 few TGTGCCAGCAGCCTCTACAGCCTTAGCAATCAGCCCCAGCATTTT CASSLYSLSNQPQHF
- TRBJ2-7 TRBV5-6 few TGTGCCAGCAGCTTGGCCTGGCGGTTCTCCTACGAGCAGTACTTC CASSLAWRFSYEQYF
TRBD1 TRBJ2-7 TRBV5-1 - TGCGCCAGCAGCGCTTCCGGGACAGCGCTTTTCAAGCAGTACTTC CASSASGTALFKQYF
TRBD1 TRBJ2-6 TRBV27 few TGTGCCAGCAGAACAGGGGGCGCCGGGGCCAACGTCCTGACTTTC CASRTGGAGANVLTF
TRBD1 TRBJ1-5 TRBV5-6 many TGTGCCAGCAGCTCACAGGGGGTCAACAATCAGCCCCAGCATTTT CASSSQGVNNQPQHF
TRBD1 TRBJ1-2 TRBV13 - TGTGCCAGCAGCCCCCTGAGGGGGCCTGATGGCTACACCTTC CASSPLRGPDGYTF
- TRBJ1-1 TRBV29-1 - TGCAGCGTTAAAACAGTCCTGAACACTGAAGCTTTCTTT CSVKTVLNTEAFF
TRBD2 TRBJ2-1 TRBV29-1 few TGCAGCGTTTCGGGACTAAGTGAGCAGTTCTTC CSVSGLSEQFF
- TRBJ1-1 TRBV11-2 - TGTGCCAGCAGCCGCACTTCGGACACTGAAGCTTTCTTT CASSRTSDTEAFF
- TRBJ2-2 TRBV29-1 many TGCAGCGTTGAACAGGGGTACACCGGGGAGCTGTTTTTT CSVEQGYTGELFF